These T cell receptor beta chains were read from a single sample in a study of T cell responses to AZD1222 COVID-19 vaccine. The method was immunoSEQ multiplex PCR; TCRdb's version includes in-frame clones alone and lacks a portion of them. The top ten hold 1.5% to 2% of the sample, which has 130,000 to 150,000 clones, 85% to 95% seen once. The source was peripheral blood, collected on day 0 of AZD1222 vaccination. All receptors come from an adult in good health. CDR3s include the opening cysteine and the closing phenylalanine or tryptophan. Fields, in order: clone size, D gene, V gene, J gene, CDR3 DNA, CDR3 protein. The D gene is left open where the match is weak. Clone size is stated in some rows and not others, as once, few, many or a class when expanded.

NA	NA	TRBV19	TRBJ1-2	TGTGCCAGTAGTATAAGTGAGACTGGCTACACCTTC	CASSISETGYTF
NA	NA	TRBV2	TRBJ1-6	TGTGCCAGCACGCTGAGGAATAATTCACCCCTCCACTTT	CASTLRNNSPLHF
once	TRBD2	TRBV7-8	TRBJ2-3	TGTGCCAGCAGCTTACCCGGGAGGACAGATACGCAGTATTTT	CASSLPGRTDTQYF
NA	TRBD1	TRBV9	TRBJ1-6	TGTGCCAGCAGCGTGGGGACAGGGAATTCACCCCTCCACTTT	CASSVGTGNSPLHF
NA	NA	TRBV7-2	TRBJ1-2	TGTGCCAGCAGCTTAGCGGAAGGAGGGGGGAATGGCTACACCTTC	CASSLAEGGGNGYTF
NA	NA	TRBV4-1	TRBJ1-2	TGCGCCAGCAGCCAAAGCCAGAACTATGGCTACACCTTC	CASSQSQNYGYTF
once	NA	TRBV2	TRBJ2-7	TGTGCCAGCAGCGCCGACAACAACTCCAAGCAGTACTTC	CASSADNNSKQYF
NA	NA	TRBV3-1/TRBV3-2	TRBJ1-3	TGTGCCAGCGGGCGCTCTGGAAACACCATATATTTT	CASGRSGNTIYF
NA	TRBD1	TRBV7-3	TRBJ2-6	TGTGCCAGCAGCTTATCAGGACAGGGTAGCTCTGGGGCCAACGTCCTGACTTTC	CASSLSGQGSSGANVLTF
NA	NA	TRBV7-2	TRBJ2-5	TGTGCCAGCAGCTGGGGGCTCTCTGAGACCCAGTACTTC	CASSWGLSETQYF
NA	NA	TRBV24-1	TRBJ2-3	TGTGCCACCAGTGATGAGGCCTCCAGGGGCACAGATACGCAGTATTTT	CATSDEASRGTDTQYF
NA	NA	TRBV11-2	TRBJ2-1	TGTGCCAGCAGCCCCTCCTATTATGAGCAGTTCTTC	CASSPSYYEQFF
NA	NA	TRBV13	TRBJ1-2	TGTGCCAGCAGCCATCGAGGGGAACAGGTTAAGGGCTACACCTTC	CASSHRGEQVKGYTF
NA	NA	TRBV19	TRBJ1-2	TGTGCCAGTAGTATACCCGTGGTGGGGAACTATGGCTACACCTTC	CASSIPVVGNYGYTF
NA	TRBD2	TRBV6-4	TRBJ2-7	TGTGCCAGCAGTGACTCGATAGGAGCGGGGCCCTACGAGCAGTACTTC	CASSDSIGAGPYEQYF
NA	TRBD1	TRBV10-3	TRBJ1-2	TGTGCCATCGCCCCGGGACAGGGTGTAGGGGATGGCTACACCTTC	CAIAPGQGVGDGYTF
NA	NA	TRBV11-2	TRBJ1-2	TGTGCCAGCAGCTTAGGCTCTGGGGGCAGGGGCCCTGCCTTC	CASSLGSGGRGPAF
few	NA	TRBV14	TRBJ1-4	TGTGCCAGCAGCCAATTGGGCTTTAGGAGTGAAAAACTGTTTTTT	CASSQLGFRSEKLFF
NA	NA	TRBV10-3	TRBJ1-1	TGTGCCATCGGGGGGGTGAGCACTGAAGCTTTCTTT	CAIGGVSTEAFF
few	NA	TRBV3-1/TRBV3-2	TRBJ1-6	TGTGCCAGCAGCCAAGGGGAACGACTAAATTCACCCCTCCACTTT	CASSQGERLNSPLHF
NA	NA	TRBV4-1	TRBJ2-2	TGCGCCAGCAGCCAAGATCACTCGAACACCGGGGAGCTGTTTTTT	CASSQDHSNTGELFF
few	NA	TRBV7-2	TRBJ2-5	TGTGCCAGCAGCCCTAGCCTAGCCGCCCTTCGTGAGACCCAGTACTTC	CASSPSLAALRETQYF
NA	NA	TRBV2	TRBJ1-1	TGTGCCAGCAGTGAAGCTCAGGCCGTGAATAGCGAAGCTTTCTTT	CASSEAQAVNSEAFF
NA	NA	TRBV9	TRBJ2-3	TGTGCCAGCAGCGCGGGAACTAGTCCCACAGATACGCAGTATTTT	CASSAGTSPTDTQYF
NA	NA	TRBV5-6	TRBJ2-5	TGTGCCAGCAGCCCAGACTGGGAATCGGAGACCCAGTACTTC	CASSPDWESETQYF
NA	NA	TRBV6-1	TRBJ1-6	TGTGCCAGCAGTGAATATCTACAGGCCTATAATTCACCCCTCCACTTT	CASSEYLQAYNSPLHF
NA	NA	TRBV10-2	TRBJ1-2	TGCGCCAGCAGTGAGCCGCCGGACAGAAAATACTTGGAAGGCTACACCTTC	CASSEPPDRKYLEGYTF
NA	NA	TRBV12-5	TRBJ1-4	TGTGCTAGTGGTTCGGAACCACGGCGTGAAAAACTGTTTTTT	CASGSEPRREKLFF
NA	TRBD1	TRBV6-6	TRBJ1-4	TGTGCCAGCAGTCGACAGGGAGGGAGGCTAAACGAAAAACTGTTTTTT	CASSRQGGRLNEKLFF
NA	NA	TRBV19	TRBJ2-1	TGTGCCAGTAGTATTATCGGGACTGTCAATGAGCAGTTCTTC	CASSIIGTVNEQFF
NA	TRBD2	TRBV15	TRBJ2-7	TGTGCCACCAGCAGAAGTAGCGGGGACTCCTACGAGCAGTACTTC	CATSRSSGDSYEQYF
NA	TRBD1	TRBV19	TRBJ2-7	TGTGCCAGTAGCACAGACAGGGACCCGAACTACGAGCAGTACTTC	CASSTDRDPNYEQYF
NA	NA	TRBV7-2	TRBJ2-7	TGTGCCAGCAGGTCTTCGTCCGACAGAACCTCCTACGAGCAGTACTTC	CASRSSSDRTSYEQYF
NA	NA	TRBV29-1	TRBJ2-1	TGCAGCGTTGAGAGGGAGTCATACAATGAGCAGTTCTTC	CSVERESYNEQFF
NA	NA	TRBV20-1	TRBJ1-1	TGCAGTGCTAGTAACCGGGCCACTGAAGCTTTCTTT	CSASNRATEAFF
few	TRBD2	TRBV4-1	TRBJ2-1	TGCGCCAGCAGCCTACTAGCGGGGGAAGCCAATGAGCAGTTCTTC	CASSLLAGEANEQFF
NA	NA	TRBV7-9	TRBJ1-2	TGTGCCAGCAGTCCCTCGCATAGGGGCGCCTATGGCTACACCTTC	CASSPSHRGAYGYTF
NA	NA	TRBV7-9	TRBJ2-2	TGTGCCAGCAGCTCGGGTGCCTCGGGCACCGGGGAGCTGTTTTTT	CASSSGASGTGELFF
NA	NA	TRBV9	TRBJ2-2	TGTGCCAGCAGCGTACACCGAAAAGACACCGGGGAGCTGTTTTTT	CASSVHRKDTGELFF
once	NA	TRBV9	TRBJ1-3	TGTGCCAGCAGCGTAGGTGCAAACACCATATATTTT	CASSVGANTIYF
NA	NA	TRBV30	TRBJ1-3	TGTGCCTGGACCGGGAAAGGAAACACCATATATTTT	CAWTGKGNTIYF
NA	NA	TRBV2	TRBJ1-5	TGTGCCAGCAGTGACCAGAGCAATCAGCCCCAGCATTTT	CASSDQSNQPQHF
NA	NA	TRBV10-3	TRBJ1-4	TGTGCCATCAGTGGCGGGGTTGGAGAAAAACTGTTTTTT	CAISGGVGEKLFF
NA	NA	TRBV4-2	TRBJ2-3	TGTGCCAGCAGCCCCCCAGGGGGGGAGCGCTCTAGCACAGATACGCAGTATTTT	CASSPPGGERSSTDTQYF
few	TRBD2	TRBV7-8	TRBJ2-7	TGTGCCAGCAGCTTAGTTCTGGCGGGGGGTACGAAAAGCCCCCCTCTCTACGAGCAGTACTTC	CASSLVLAGGTKSPPLYEQYF
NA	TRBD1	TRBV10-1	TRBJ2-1	TGCGCCAGCAGTGAGTCGGGACAGGGGGACAATGAGCAGTTCTTC	CASSESGQGDNEQFF
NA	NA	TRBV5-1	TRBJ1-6	TGCGCCAGCAGCTTGGAGACGGCGGGCGGTTCACCCCTCCACTTT	CASSLETAGGSPLHF
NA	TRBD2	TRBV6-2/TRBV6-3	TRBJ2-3	TGTGCCAGCAGTTCTCTATCTAGTAGCGGGACGAGCACAGATACGCAGTATTTT	CASSSLSSSGTSTDTQYF
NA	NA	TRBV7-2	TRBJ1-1	TGTGCCAGCAGCCATGGGACGGCAAGGACTGAAGCTTTCTTT	CASSHGTARTEAFF
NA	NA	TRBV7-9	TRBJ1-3	TGTGCCAGCGGGTCCCGATCAGGCCCTTCCAGCCTCTCTGGAAACACCATATATTTT	CASGSRSGPSSLSGNTIYF
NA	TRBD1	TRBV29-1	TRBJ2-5	TGCAGCGTACACAGGGGACCTAGAGAAGAGACCCAGTACTTC	CSVHRGPREETQYF